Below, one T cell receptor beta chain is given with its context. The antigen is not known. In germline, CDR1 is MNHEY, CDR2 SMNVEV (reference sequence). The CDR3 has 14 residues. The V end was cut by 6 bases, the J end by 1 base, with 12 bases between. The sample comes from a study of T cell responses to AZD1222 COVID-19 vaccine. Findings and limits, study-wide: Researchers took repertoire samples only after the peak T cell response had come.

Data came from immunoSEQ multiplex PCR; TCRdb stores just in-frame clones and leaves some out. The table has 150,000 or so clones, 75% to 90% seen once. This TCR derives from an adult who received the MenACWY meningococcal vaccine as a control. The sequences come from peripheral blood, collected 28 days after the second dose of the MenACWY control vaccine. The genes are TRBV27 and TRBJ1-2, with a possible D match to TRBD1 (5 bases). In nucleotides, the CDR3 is TGTGCCAGCAGCCCGGGACGGCTTAACTATGGCTACACCTTC. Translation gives CASSPGRLNYGYTF.